Below, 29 T cell receptor beta chains from the same sample are listed, as sequenced in a study of beta chain features in type 1 diabetes. The study's findings and limits: In every one of the four CD4+ subsets, TCRB CDR3s were moderately but significantly shorter in Type 1 diabetes patients.

Their target antigens are unknown. The sequenced template was cDNA made from the entire isolated RNA. Clones were sequenced by immunoSEQ multiplex PCR, and TCRdb holds only the in-frame ones, with some missing. The sample consists of about 15,000 clones, about 72% of them appearing once. The sequenced sample was stem cell memory CD4+ T cells from blood. All receptors come from a woman aged 18-35 years with type 1 diabetes.

This clone has a handful of counts. This chain connects TRBV7-2 to TRBJ2-3; 9 bases map to TRBD2. This CDR3 region has 14 residues. CDR1 is SGHTA and CDR2 is FQGNSA in the germline V gene. J lost 5 bases, V lost 3 bases, and 3 bases had no gene match. CDR3 residues: CASSFSGSGDTQYF. CDR3 nucleotide sequence: TGTGCCAGCAGCTTTAGCGGGAGTGGAGATACGCAGTATTTT. Filled out from reference TRBV7-2 and TRBJ2-3, the complete variable domain reads GAGVSQSPSNKVTEKGKDVELRCDPISGHTALYWYRQSLGQGLEFLIYFQGNSAPDKSGLPSDRFSAERTGGSVSTLTIQRTQQEDSAVYLCASSFSGSGDTQYFGPGTRLTVL.

The chain uses TRBV12-5 and TRBJ1-2, with a weak D call TRBD1 (5 bases). In germline, CDR1 is LGHNT, CDR2 FRNRAP. Between the trimmed V and J ends, which lost 0 bases and 2 bases, there was a span of 13 bases. The CDR3 totals 16 residues. CDR3 amino acids: CASGLVLGRGNYGYTF. CDR3 DNA sequence: TGTGCTAGTGGTTTGGTACTGGGGCGAGGAAACTATGGCTACACCTTC.

The chain recombines TRBV9 with TRBJ2-1; 9 bases fit TRBD2. From germline, CDR1 is SGDLS and CDR2 YYNGEE. The ends lost 2 bases at V and 2 bases at J; junction bases unmatched: 5. CDR3 length: 16 residues. This CDR3 is CASSVRLAVPYNEQFF. CDR3 coding DNA: TGTGCCAGCAGCGTCCGACTAGCGGTCCCCTACAATGAGCAGTTCTTC.

J is TRBJ2-1 and V is TRBV9; TRBD2 might be the D (6 bases). Germline loops: CDR1 SGDLS, CDR2 YYNGEE. V gave up 4 bases and J gave up 2 bases, with 10 bases separating them. This CDR3 comprises 14 residues. The CDR3 protein is CASSRDLTYNEQFF. The CDR3 coding sequence is TGTGCCAGCAGCCGGGACTTGACCTACAATGAGCAGTTCTTC.

Only one count was recorded for this clone. The chain recombines TRBV27 with TRBJ1-4, with D uncertain. V gave up 6 bases and J gave up 8 bases, with 16 bases separating them. The germline V gene encodes CDR1 MNHEY and CDR2 SMNVEV (reference sequence). This CDR3 is 14 amino acids long. CDR3 in DNA: TGTGCCAGCAGAAGTACGGGAAAAGGCGAAAAACTGTTTTTT. Amino acids: CASRSTGKGEKLFF.

The CDR3 sequence: CASSLGIGRVEPQHF. CDR3 sequence (DNA): TGTGCCAGCAGCTTAGGTATAGGGAGGGTGGAGCCCCAGCATTTT. The chain uses TRBV7-8 and TRBJ1-5; no reliable D call. Trimming shortened V by 1 base and J by 8 bases, and 15 bases separated the two germline ends. The V gene's germline CDR1 is SGHVS and CDR2 FQNEAQ. CDR3 size: 15 residues. Full variable domain (missing parts from reference TRBV7-8 and TRBJ1-5): GAGVSQSPRYKVAKRGQDVALRCDPISGHVSLFWYQQALGQGPEFLTYFQNEAQLDKSGLPSDRFFAERPEGSVSTLKIQRTQQEDSAVYLCASSLGIGRVEPQHFGDGTRLSIL.

A single count supports this clone. This chain uses TRBV18 with TRBJ1-4; 7 bases are shared with TRBD1. The germline gives CDR1 KGHSH, CDR2 LQKENI. With V trimmed by 0 bases and J by 2 bases, 0 bases remained unmatched. There are 15 residues in the CDR3. The CDR3 nucleotides read TGTGCCAGCTCACCACCGACAGGGACTAATGAAAAACTGTTTTTT. The encoded protein is CASSPPTGTNEKLFF.

This clone showed up just once. The genes are TRBV5-1 and TRBJ2-3; tentatively, D is TRBD2 (6 bases). Trimming took off 4 bases at V and 0 bases at J, with 12 bases between the two ends. CDR3 size: 15 residues. Germline V gene sequence: CDR1 SGHRS, CDR2 YFSETQ. CDR3 amino acids: CASSPGLTSTDTQYF. The CDR3 region has the DNA TGCGCCAGCAGCCCGGGACTGACTAGCACAGATACGCAGTATTTT. Combining the CDR3 with reference TRBV5-1 and TRBJ2-3 gives the whole variable domain KAGVTQTPRYLIKTRGQQVTLSCSPISGHRSVSWYQQTPGQGLQFLFEYFSETQRNKGNFPGRFSGRQFSNSRSEMNVSTLELGDSALYLCASSPGLTSTDTQYFGPGTRLTVL.

V usage is TRBV5-1 and J usage is TRBJ2-3; TRBD2 matches 11 bases. CDR3 length: 15 residues. J was trimmed by 2 bases and V by 4 bases; bases with no gene match: 3. Germline-derived CDR1 and CDR2 are SGHRS and YFSETQ. CDR3 sequence: CASSPGLADTDTQYF. CDR3 bases: TGCGCCAGCAGCCCGGGACTAGCGGACACAGATACGCAGTATTTT.

J is TRBJ2-2 and V is TRBV2; 9 nucleotides line up with TRBD2. Germline CDR1 reads SNHLY; CDR2 reads FYNNEI. The trim removed 6 bases at V and 8 bases at J, leaving 7 bases unmatched. CDR3 length: 14 amino acids. DNA for the CDR3: TGTGCCAGCAGAAAGGGACTAGCTTCTGGGGAGCTGTTTTTT. Its translation is CASRKGLASGELFF.

J is TRBJ2-1 and V is TRBV7-2; 8 bases are a match to TRBD2. This CDR3 contains 16 residues. Per the germline V gene, CDR1 is SGHTA and CDR2 is FQGNSA. The V gene end was trimmed by 0 bases and the J gene end by 2 bases; junction bases not matched to a gene: 3. The CDR3 here is CASSLASGKTYNEQFF. In DNA form, the CDR3 reads TGTGCCAGCAGCTTAGCTAGCGGGAAAACCTACAATGAGCAGTTCTTC.

CDR3 DNA: TGTGCCACCAGCAGAGAAGGAGCAGGGAATCAGCCCCAGCATTTT. It is translated as CATSREGAGNQPQHF. This chain uses TRBV15 with TRBJ1-5; possibly TRBD1 for D (5 bases). CDR1 is LNHNV, CDR2 YYDKDF, per germline (reference sequence). The CDR3 runs 15 residues. V was clipped by 0 bases and J by 4 bases, with 10 bases between them. The complete variable domain, with remaining parts taken from reference TRBV15 and TRBJ1-5, reads DAMVIQNPRYQVTQFGKPVTLSCSQTLNHNVMYWYQQKSSQAPKLLFHYYDKDFNNEADTPDNFQSRRPNTSFCFLDIRSPGLGDTAMYLCATSREGAGNQPQHFGDGTRLSIL.

The chain uses TRBV28 and TRBJ2-3, with a weak D call TRBD2 (6 bases). Germline CDR1 is MDHEN and CDR2 is SYDVKM. V lost 5 bases and J lost 1, with 16 bases in between. There are 16 residues in the CDR3. CDR3 loop: CASSRPGVSGTDTQYF. CDR3 DNA: TGTGCCAGCAGTCGGCCGGGAGTATCAGGCACAGATACGCAGTATTTT.

The rearrangement joins TRBV11-2 to TRBJ2-1; 7 nucleotides agree with TRBD2. V lost 1 base and J lost 6; bases outside the gene matches: 9. The CDR3 totals 16 residues. The germline V gene has CDR1 SGHAT and CDR2 FQNNGV. The CDR3 is CASSLGTLAVRNEQFF. The DNA for the CDR3 is TGTGCCAGCAGCTTAGGAACTCTAGCGGTCCGCAATGAGCAGTTCTTC.

V usage is TRBV10-3 and J usage is TRBJ2-2; unclear D gene. V shed 5 bases and J shed 1 base, with 8 bases lying between them. The CDR3 contains 14 residues. CDR1 and CDR2 (germline): ENHRY, SYGVKD. The CDR3 sequence: CAISSLMNTGELFF. DNA of the CDR3: TGTGCCATCAGTAGCTTGATGAACACCGGGGAGCTGTTTTTT.

The chain recombines TRBV5-4 with TRBJ2-3; no definite D call. Trimming pared 6 bases from V and 0 bases from J, leaving 11 bases between. The CDR3 is made up of 14 amino acids. CDR1 and CDR2 from the germline V gene are SGHNT and YYREEE (reference sequence). CDR3: CASNEMTSTDTQYF. Written as DNA, the CDR3 is TGTGCCAGCAACGAGATGACTAGCACAGATACGCAGTATTTT. Using reference TRBV5-4 and TRBJ2-3 for the parts outside the CDR3, the full variable domain is ETGVTQSPTHLIKTRGQQVTLRCSSQSGHNTVSWYQQALGQGPQFIFQYYREEENGRGNFPPRFSGLQFPNYSSELNVNALELDDSALYLCASNEMTSTDTQYFGPGTRLTVL.

The chain carries TRBV5-4 and TRBJ2-3, with 14 bases that match TRBD2. Germline V gene sequence: CDR1 SGHNT, CDR2 YYREEE (reference sequence). The CDR3 loop spans 19 amino acids. The ends lost 0 bases at V and 2 bases at J; junction bases unmatched: 8. In nucleotides, the CDR3 is TGTGCCAGCAGCTTGGGACTAGCGGGAGGGAGGAGTTTCACAGATACGCAGTATTTT. Translated, it gives CASSLGLAGGRSFTDTQYF.

Only a few counts were recorded for this clone. The chain uses TRBV2 and TRBJ1-2, with D unresolved. The V gene lost 6 bases and the J gene lost 2 bases, with 10 bases spanning the gap. Per the germline V gene, CDR1 is SNHLY and CDR2 is FYNNEI. The CDR3 spans 13 residues. The CDR3 protein is CASSYSFNYGYTF. DNA for the CDR3: TGTGCCAGCAGCTATAGTTTCAACTATGGCTACACCTTC. Filled out from reference TRBV2 and TRBJ1-2, the complete variable domain reads EPEVTQTPSHQVTQMGQEVILRCVPISNHLYFYWYRQILGQKVEFLVSFYNNEISEKSEIFDDQFSVERPDGSNFTLKIRSTKLEDSAMYFCASSYSFNYGYTFGSGTRLTVV.

CDR3 sequence reads: CASSPQTGDNQPQHF. The DNA for the CDR3 is TGTGCCAGCAGCCCTCAGACAGGGGATAATCAGCCCCAGCATTTT. The chain carries TRBV7-2 and TRBJ1-5; 8 nucleotides line up with TRBD1. With 5 bases clipped from V and 4 bases from J, the junction kept 7 bases outside the gene matches. This CDR3 spans 15 amino acids. Germline CDR1 and CDR2: SGHTA and FQGNSA.

The chain has TRBV5-5 and TRBJ2-7, with 7 bases identical to TRBD2. The CDR3 is 13 amino acids. The germline V gene encodes CDR1 SGHKS and CDR2 YYEKEE (reference sequence). V trimming: 3 bases; J trimming: 9 bases; junction bases outside the gene matches: 9. As DNA, the CDR3 is TGTGCCAGCAGCTCCGGACTAGGATTGGTGCAGTACTTC. This gives the protein CASSSGLGLVQYF.

The chain combines TRBV5-1 with TRBJ1-1; TRBD1 agrees at 11 bases. CDR3 length: 13 amino acids. After removal of 7 bases from V and 6 bases from J, the junction contained 5 bases not matched to a gene. Germline values: CDR1 SGHRS, CDR2 YFSETQ. This chain's CDR3 is CASVPGQGAEAFF. In nucleotides, the CDR3 is TGCGCCAGCGTACCGGGACAGGGGGCTGAAGCTTTCTTT.

This chain uses TRBV5-1 with TRBJ2-5, with D possibly matching TRBD1 (6 bases). Trimming removed 2 bases at V and 2 bases at J, with 10 bases between. Germline values: CDR1 SGHRS, CDR2 YFSETQ. The CDR3 is made up of 14 amino acids. The CDR3 bases are TGCGCCAGCAGCTTACAGGGCGGTCAAGAGACCCAGTACTTC. Protein sequence: CASSLQGGQETQYF. The whole variable domain, filled in from reference TRBV5-1 and TRBJ2-5, reads KAGVTQTPRYLIKTRGQQVTLSCSPISGHRSVSWYQQTPGQGLQFLFEYFSETQRNKGNFPGRFSGRQFSNSRSEMNVSTLELGDSALYLCASSLQGGQETQYFGPGTRLLVL.

V is TRBV2 and J is TRBJ2-7, with TRBD2 as a possible D gene (7 bases). Trimming stripped 4 bases from V and 2 bases from J, with 12 bases between. The CDR3 is made up of 14 amino acids. Germline assignment: CDR1 SNHLY and CDR2 FYNNEI. The CDR3 DNA reads TGTGCCAGCAGTGTGGGGGGGCGAACCTACGAGCAGTACTTC. Its translation: CASSVGGRTYEQYF. The full variable domain, completed using reference TRBV2 and TRBJ2-7, is EPEVTQTPSHQVTQMGQEVILRCVPISNHLYFYWYRQILGQKVEFLVSFYNNEISEKSEIFDDQFSVERPDGSNFTLKIRSTKLEDSAMYFCASSVGGRTYEQYFGPGTRLTVT.

This chain connects TRBV2 to TRBJ2-1; TRBD2 is a possible D gene (5 bases). Deletions cut 5 bases from V and 10 bases from J, with 21 bases between. Germline loops: CDR1 SNHLY, CDR2 FYNNEI. This CDR3 is 15 amino acids long. Written as DNA, the CDR3 is TGTGCCAGCAGTCTCACTAGAAGCTGGTCCGTGGAGCAGTTCTTC. This codes for CASSLTRSWSVEQFF.

V and J are TRBV5-1 and TRBJ2-1; a weak D match, TRBD1 (8 bases). The germline gives CDR1 SGHRS, CDR2 YFSETQ. There are 15 residues in the CDR3. Trimming took off 6 bases at V and 1 base at J, with 14 bases between the two ends. CDR3 residues: CASTGGTGSYNEQFF. DNA of the CDR3: TGCGCCAGCACCGGGGGGACAGGATCCTACAATGAGCAGTTCTTC.

V usage is TRBV19 and J usage is TRBJ2-1, with 8 bases fitting TRBD2. Germline values: CDR1 LNHDA, CDR2 SQIVND (reference sequence). Trimming cost V 6 bases and J 4 bases; bases outside gene matches: 11. The CDR3 runs to 16 residues. In DNA form, the CDR3 reads TGTGCCAGTAGCGGGGGGGCGGGTGTGGGGTACAATGAGCAGTTCTTC. Residues: CASSGGAGVGYNEQFF. The variable domain in full, with the rest retrieved from reference TRBV19 and TRBJ2-1, is DGGITQSPKYLFRKEGQNVTLSCEQNLNHDAMYWYRQDPGQGLRLIYYSQIVNDFQKGDIAEGYSVSREKKESFPLTVTSAQKNPTAFYLCASSGGAGVGYNEQFFGPGTRLTVL.

As regards this clone: The same CDR3 also results from other DNA sequences found in this sample. The rearrangement joins TRBV18 to TRBJ2-3; 10 bases are a match to TRBD2. CDR1 is KGHSH and CDR2 is LQKENI in the germline V gene. V lost 4 bases and J lost 1; bases outside the gene matches: 8. This CDR3 contains 17 residues. The DNA of the CDR3 is TGTGCCAGCTCACTTCGAGCGGGGGGGCGCGGCACAGATACGCAGTATTTT. Protein product: CASSLRAGGRGTDTQYF.

The genes are TRBV5-1 and TRBJ2-1, with 11 bases that match TRBD2. Trimming cost V 7 bases and J 1 base; bases outside gene matches: 7. CDR3 length: 16 residues. Germline-derived CDR1 and CDR2 are SGHRS and YFSETQ. The CDR3, as DNA: TGCGCCAGCCGACTCGTAGCGGGAGGGTCCTACAATGAGCAGTTCTTC. Translating it yields CASRLVAGGSYNEQFF.

CDR3: CASSHTSGGETQYF. The CDR3 DNA follows: TGTGCCAGCAGTCATACTAGTGGGGGGGAGACCCAGTACTTC. The chain couples TRBV6-6 to TRBJ2-5; possibly TRBD2 for D (6 bases). There are 14 residues in the CDR3. Per the germline V gene, CDR1 is MNHNY and CDR2 is SVGAGI (reference sequence). V was cut by 5 bases and J by 5 bases, with 15 bases left in between.